This T cell receptor beta chain comes out of a study of tumor-infiltrating lymphocytes in primary liver carcinoma (dated by TCRdb to the late 2010s). General notes on the study: Surgical resection was performed in China between late 2015 and 2016 on about 5 patients with histopathologically diagnosed primary liver carcinoma. Hepatocellular carcinoma (four) or combined HCC and intrahepatic cholangiocarcinoma (one) was present in the five patients, who were three men and two women aged 30 to 69 years. The five patients had tumors staged T1-T3 N0M0, with maximum diameters ranging from roughly 4 to 10 cm. Each sample produced about 3.65 to 7.13 million productive TCRbeta reads, and read depth showed no significant difference between tissue types. For each liver tumor, the study sampled five regions along with adjacent normal tissue and blood, and applied TCRbeta repertoire sequencing, expression microarrays and whole-exome sequencing. A total of approximately 35 specimens from 5 patients underwent TCRbeta repertoire sequencing, comprising around 25 tumor regions, 5 adjacent noncancerous liver tissues and 5 peripheral blood samples. High reproducibility was observed for the technical replicate repertoires, with mean shared-clone rates approximately 0.9 and correlation coefficients above 0.95. Summary of the overall study and its limitations: The study included only four to six patients, and the authors note findings should be validated in a larger study. Repertoire overlap was found to be higher between tumor regions (mean roughly 35%) than between tumor-adjacent (about 17%) or tumor-blood (about 15%) pairs, consistent with antigen-driven expansion. Because the samples were bulk and unsorted, CD4+ and CD8+ T cell repertoires could not be compared. Because sequencing covered only the TCR beta chain and unpaired alpha chains were not captured, true repertoire diversity is likely underestimated. A significantly larger repertoire fraction was made up by the top 250 clones in tumors than in blood (p = 0.039).

Concerning this clonotype itself: Its specific antigen is unknown. This may be a read error: a much more frequent sequence differs by one nucleotide.

RNA from unsorted whole blood was extracted with TRIzol reagent, and germline DNA was obtained with the DNeasy Blood & Tissue kit. At the time of sampling, the patients had chronic HBV infection and had not received any treatment. Before surgery, four milliliters of peripheral blood were collected into K2EDTA tubes. The CDR3 runs 16 residues from the cysteine to the phenylalanine. Kept here is only the CDR3 DNA, which spans 48 bases and is read in frame from base 1. Per the germline V gene, MDHEN is the CDR1 and SYDVKM is the CDR2. A constant-region primer and ProtoScript II reverse transcriptase were used to reverse-transcribe TCRbeta-specific cDNA from around 540 ng total RNA. The TCRbeta libraries were prepared through three rounds of nested multiplex PCR following a slightly modified ARM-PCR procedure. The first two PCR rounds used multiplex TRBV1-TRBV30 forward primers with a Cbeta reverse primer, each for 10 to 11 cycles. A final 25-cycle PCR with Deep VentR polymerase added sample barcodes and Illumina adapters. Before sequencing, amplicons of 200-500 bp were purified from gel using a QIAquick gel extraction kit. TCRbeta amplicons were sequenced on an Illumina HiSeq 2500 with 250-bp paired-end reads. Concerning the study's data processing: Quality trimming of reads was performed with Trimmomatic v0.33, and paired reads were merged with FLASH v1.2.11 so that full CDR3 sequences could be recovered. MiGEC v1.2.1b assigned V, D and J germline segments to the rearranged TCRbeta sequences. Clonotype statistics and Shannon-Wiener diversity indices were calculated with VDJtools v1.0.0. To reduce sampling bias, subsequent analyses other than the diversity analysis used only the 250 most abundant clonotypes in each sample. TCRdb trimmed public reads at Q25 via fastp, called clones via MiXCR and kept in-frame beta chains. Every entry covers one CDR3 protein and lists the most common genes and DNA from its rows. Clone size and V and J calls follow TCRdb, not the original study. In this sample the table shows 300,000 to 350,000 distinct CDR3 sequences, less than 75% of which occur a single time. The ten largest account for 5.5% to 8% of the sample.

This receptor was taken from a man in his forties with primary liver carcinoma and hepatitis B virus infection. The rearranged chain carries TRBV28 and TRBJ2-6; matching of 6 bases hints at TRBD2 as the D gene. The sequenced sample was peripheral blood. Here the CDR3 is given as CASIPAGNSGVNVLTF. The bases are TGTGCCAGCATCCCGGCGGGGAACTCTGGGGTCAACGTCCTGACTTTC.